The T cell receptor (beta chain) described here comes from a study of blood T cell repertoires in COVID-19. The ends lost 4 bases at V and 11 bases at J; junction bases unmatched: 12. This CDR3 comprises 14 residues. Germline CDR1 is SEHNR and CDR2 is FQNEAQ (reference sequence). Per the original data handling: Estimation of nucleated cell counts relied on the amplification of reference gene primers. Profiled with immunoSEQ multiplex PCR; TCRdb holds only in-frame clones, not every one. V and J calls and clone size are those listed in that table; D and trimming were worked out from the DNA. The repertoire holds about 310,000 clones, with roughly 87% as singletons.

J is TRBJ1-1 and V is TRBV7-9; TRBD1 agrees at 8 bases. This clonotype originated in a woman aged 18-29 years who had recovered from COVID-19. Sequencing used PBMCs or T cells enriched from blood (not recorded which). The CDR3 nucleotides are TGTGCCAGCAGCTGGACAGGGACCCAAGAGAGGGCTTTCTTT. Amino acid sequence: CASSWTGTQERAFF.